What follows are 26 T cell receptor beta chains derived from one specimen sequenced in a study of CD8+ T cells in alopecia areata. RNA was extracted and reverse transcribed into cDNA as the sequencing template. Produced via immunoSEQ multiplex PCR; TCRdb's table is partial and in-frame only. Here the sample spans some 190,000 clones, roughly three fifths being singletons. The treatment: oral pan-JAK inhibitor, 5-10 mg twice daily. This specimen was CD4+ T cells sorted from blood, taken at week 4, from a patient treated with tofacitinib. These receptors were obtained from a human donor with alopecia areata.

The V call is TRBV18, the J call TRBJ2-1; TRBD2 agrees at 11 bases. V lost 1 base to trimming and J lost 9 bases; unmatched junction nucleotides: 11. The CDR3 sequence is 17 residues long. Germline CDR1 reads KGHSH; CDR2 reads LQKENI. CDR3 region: CASSPLRTSGPRGEQFF. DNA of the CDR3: TGTGCCAGCTCACCACTCCGGACTAGCGGGCCCCGGGGTGAGCAGTTCTTC.

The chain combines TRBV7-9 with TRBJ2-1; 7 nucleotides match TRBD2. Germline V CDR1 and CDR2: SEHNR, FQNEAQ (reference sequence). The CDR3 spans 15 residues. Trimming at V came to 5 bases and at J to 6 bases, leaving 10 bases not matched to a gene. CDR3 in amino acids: CASSRWLAGVNEQFF. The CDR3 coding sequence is TGTGCCAGCAGCCGATGGTTGGCGGGGGTCAATGAGCAGTTCTTC.

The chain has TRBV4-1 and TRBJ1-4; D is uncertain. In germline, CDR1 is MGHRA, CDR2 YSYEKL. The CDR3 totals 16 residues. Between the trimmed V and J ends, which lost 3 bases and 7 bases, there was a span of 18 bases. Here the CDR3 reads CASSHASGGPGEKLFF. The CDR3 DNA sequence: TGCGCCAGCAGCCACGCCTCGGGAGGGCCTGGTGAAAAACTGTTTTTT.

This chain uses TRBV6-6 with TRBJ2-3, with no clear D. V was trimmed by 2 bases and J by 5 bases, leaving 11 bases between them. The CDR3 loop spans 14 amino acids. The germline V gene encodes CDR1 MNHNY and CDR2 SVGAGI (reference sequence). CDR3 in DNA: TGTGCCAGCAGTTACCAAAAAGTGGGAGATACGCAGTATTTT. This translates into CASSYQKVGDTQYF.

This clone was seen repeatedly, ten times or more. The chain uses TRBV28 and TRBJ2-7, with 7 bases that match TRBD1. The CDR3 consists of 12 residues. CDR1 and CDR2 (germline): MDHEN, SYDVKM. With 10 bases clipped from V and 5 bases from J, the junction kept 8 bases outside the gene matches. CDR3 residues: CATQGGDHEQYF. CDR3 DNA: TGTGCCACCCAAGGGGGCGACCACGAGCAGTACTTC.

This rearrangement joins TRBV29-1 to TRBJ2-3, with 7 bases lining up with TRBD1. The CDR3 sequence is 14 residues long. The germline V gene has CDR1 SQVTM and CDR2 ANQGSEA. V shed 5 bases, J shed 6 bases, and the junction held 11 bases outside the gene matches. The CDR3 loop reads CSVSAQGGLDTQYF. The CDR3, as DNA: TGCAGCGTTTCTGCGCAAGGGGGCTTGGATACGCAGTATTTT.

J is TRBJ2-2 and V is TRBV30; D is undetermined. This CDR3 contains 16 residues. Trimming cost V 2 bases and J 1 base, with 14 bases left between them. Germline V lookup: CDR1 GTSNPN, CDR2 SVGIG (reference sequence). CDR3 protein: CAWSPLPHENTGELFF. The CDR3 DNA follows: TGTGCCTGGAGTCCTTTACCGCACGAGAACACCGGGGAGCTGTTTTTT.

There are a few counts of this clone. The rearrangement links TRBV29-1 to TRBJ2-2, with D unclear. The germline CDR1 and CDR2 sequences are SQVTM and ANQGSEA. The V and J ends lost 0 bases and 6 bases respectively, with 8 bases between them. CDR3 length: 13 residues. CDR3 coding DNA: TGCAGCGTTGAAGAGCGCGGCCCCGGGGAGCTGTTTTTT. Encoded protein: CSVEERGPGELFF.

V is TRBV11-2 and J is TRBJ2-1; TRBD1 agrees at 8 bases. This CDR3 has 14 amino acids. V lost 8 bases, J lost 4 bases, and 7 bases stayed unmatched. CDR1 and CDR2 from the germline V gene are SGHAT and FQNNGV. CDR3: CASGRQGAYNEQFF. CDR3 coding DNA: TGTGCCAGCGGGAGGCAGGGGGCTTACAATGAGCAGTTCTTC.

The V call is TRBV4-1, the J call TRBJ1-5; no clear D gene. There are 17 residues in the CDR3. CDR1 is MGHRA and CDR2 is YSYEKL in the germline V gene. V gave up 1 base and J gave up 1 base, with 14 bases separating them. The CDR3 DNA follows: TGCGCCAGCAGCCAAGGGCCTCCCCGAAGGAGCAATCAGCCCCAGCATTTT. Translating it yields CASSQGPPRRSNQPQHF.

CDR3 residues: CASSQDYQRGSTDTQYF. CDR3 DNA sequence: TGTGCCAGCAGCCAGGACTACCAGCGGGGGAGCACAGATACGCAGTATTTT. The V call is TRBV4-2, the J call TRBJ2-3, with 8 bases identical to TRBD2. V dropped 3 bases and J dropped 0; count of bases not matched to a gene: 8. The CDR3 has 17 residues. The germline V gene has CDR1 LGHNA and CDR2 YNFKEQ.

The CDR3 here is CAWRPSPGLAAIYEQYF. The CDR3 DNA sequence: TGTGCCTGGAGACCCAGCCCGGGACTAGCGGCAATCTACGAGCAGTACTTC. This sequence joins TRBV30 and TRBJ2-7, with 11 bases lining up with TRBD2. J was trimmed by 3 bases and V by 3 bases; bases with no gene match: 13. The CDR3 has 17 residues. Per germline, CDR1 GTSNPN and CDR2 SVGIG (reference sequence).

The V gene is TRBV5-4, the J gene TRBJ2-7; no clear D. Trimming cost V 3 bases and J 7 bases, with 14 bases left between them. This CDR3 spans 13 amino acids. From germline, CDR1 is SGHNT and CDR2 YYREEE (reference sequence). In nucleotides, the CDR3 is TGTGCCAGCAGCTCGGACCCCGCCGGGGAGCAGTACTTC. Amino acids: CASSSDPAGEQYF.

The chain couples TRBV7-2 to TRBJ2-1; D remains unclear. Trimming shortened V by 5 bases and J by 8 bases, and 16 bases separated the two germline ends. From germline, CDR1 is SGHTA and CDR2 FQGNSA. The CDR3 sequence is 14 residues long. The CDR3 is CASSPPRVGDEQFF. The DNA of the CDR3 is TGTGCCAGCAGCCCACCAAGGGTTGGGGATGAGCAGTTCTTC.

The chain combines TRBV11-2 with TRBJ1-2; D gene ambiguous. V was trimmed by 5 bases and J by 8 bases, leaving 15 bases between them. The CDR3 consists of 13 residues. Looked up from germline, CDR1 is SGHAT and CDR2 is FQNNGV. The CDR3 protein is CASSNRAGVGYTF. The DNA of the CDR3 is TGTGCCAGCAGCAACCGGGCTGGGGTCGGCTACACCTTC.

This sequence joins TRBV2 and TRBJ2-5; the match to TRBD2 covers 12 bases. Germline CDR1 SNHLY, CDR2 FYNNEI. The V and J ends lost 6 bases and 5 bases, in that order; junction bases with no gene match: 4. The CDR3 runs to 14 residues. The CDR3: CASSGLAGHETQYF. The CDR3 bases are TGTGCCAGCAGCGGACTAGCGGGACACGAGACCCAGTACTTC.

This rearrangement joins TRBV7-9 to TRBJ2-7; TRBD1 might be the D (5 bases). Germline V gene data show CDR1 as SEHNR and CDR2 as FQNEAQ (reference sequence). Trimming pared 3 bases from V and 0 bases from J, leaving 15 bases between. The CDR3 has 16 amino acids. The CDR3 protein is CASSFGDSRGSYEQYF. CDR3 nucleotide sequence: TGTGCCAGCAGCTTCGGCGACAGTCGCGGCTCCTACGAGCAGTACTTC.

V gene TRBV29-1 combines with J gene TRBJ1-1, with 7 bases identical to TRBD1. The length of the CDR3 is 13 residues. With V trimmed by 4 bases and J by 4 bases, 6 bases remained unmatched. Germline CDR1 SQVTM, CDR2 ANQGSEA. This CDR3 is CSVATDRVTEAFF. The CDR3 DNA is TGCAGCGTTGCCACTGACAGGGTCACTGAAGCTTTCTTT.

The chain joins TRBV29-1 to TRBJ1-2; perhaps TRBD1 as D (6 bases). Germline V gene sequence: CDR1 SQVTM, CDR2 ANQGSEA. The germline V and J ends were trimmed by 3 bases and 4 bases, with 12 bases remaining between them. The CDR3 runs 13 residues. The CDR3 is CSVDRGVVYGYTF. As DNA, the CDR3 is TGCAGCGTTGACAGGGGAGTTGTCTATGGCTACACCTTC.

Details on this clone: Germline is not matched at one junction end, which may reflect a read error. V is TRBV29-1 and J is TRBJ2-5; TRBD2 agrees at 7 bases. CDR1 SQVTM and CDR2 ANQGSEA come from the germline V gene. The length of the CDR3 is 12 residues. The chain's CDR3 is CSVGEVWAAGDF. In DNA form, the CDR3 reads TGCAGCGTTGGAGAGGTGTGGGCCGCGGGGGACTTC.

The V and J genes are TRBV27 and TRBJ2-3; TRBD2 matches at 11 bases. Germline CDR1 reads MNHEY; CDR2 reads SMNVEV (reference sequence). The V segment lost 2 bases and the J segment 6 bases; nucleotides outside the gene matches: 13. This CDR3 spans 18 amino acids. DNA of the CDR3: TGTGCCAGCAGTTTAAAGGGCCTAGCGGGAGGCCCTAGGGATACGCAGTATTTT. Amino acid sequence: CASSLKGLAGGPRDTQYF.

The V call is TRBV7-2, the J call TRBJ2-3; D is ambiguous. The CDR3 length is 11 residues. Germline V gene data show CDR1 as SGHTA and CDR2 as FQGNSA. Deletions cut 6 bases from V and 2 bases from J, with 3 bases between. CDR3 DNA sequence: TGTGCCAGCAGGAACACAGATACGCAGTATTTT. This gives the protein CASRNTDTQYF.

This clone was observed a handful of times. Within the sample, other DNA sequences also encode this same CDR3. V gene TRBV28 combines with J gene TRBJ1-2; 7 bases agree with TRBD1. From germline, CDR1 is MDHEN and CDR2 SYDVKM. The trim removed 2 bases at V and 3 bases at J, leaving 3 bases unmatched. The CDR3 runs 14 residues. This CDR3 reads CASSLGRGDYGYTF. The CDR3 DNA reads TGTGCCAGCAGTTTAGGCAGGGGGGACTATGGCTACACCTTC.

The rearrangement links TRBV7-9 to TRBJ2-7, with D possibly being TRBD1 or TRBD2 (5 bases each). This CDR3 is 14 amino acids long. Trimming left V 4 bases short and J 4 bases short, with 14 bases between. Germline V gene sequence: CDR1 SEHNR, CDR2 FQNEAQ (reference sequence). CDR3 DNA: TGTGCCAGCAGCTCCCCGGGACGGTCTTACGAGCAGTACTTC. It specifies CASSSPGRSYEQYF.

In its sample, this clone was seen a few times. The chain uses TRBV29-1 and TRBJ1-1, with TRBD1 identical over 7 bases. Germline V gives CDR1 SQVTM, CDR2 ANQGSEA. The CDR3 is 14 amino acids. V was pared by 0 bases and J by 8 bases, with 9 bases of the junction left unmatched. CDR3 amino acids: CSVEDENRGREAFF. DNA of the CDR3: TGCAGCGTTGAAGATGAAAACAGGGGCCGCGAAGCTTTCTTT.

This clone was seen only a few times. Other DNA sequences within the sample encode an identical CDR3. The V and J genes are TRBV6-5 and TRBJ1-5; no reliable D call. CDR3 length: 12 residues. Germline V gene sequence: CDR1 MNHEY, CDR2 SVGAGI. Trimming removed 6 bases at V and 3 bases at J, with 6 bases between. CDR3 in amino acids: CASRNFNQPQHF. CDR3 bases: TGTGCCAGCAGAAATTTCAATCAGCCCCAGCATTTT.